The source of this T cell receptor (beta chain) is a study of human T cells and chemical hapten exposure. Attachment of unique molecular identifiers to individual cDNA molecules was performed in the library. TCRdb ran MiXCR on the RACE reads and lists one entry per CDR3 protein. This sample has approximately 350,000 distinct CDR3 sequences, with around 6% found just once. Time point indicated: patch test 2, 6 weeks after DPC sensitization. Sample treatment: therapeutic diphenylcyclopropenone sensitization with weekly scalp DPC. The V gene lost 0 bases and the J gene lost 4 bases, with 10 bases spanning the gap. This CDR3 comprises 14 residues. Germline CDR1 is LNHNV and CDR2 is YYDKDF (reference sequence). Whole-study findings and limits: Relative to controls, expanded TCRs formed significantly more large CDR3 similarity clusters. No shift was seen in TCRs above 1 in 1000 frequency with DPC sensitization.

This clonotype was detected many times. The antigen is not known. The receptor comes from a woman aged 18 to 35 with alopecia areata. Some clones in this sample may be carry-over from other donors' samples. The sequencing here drew on whole blood, taken in connection with sensitization to the hapten diphenylcyclopropenone (DPC). The J gene is TRBJ2-7, the V gene TRBV15, with unresolved D. For the CDR3, the DNA is TGTGCCACCAGCAGAGAATCAGGCAATTACGAGCAGTACTTC. This translates into CATSRESGNYEQYF.